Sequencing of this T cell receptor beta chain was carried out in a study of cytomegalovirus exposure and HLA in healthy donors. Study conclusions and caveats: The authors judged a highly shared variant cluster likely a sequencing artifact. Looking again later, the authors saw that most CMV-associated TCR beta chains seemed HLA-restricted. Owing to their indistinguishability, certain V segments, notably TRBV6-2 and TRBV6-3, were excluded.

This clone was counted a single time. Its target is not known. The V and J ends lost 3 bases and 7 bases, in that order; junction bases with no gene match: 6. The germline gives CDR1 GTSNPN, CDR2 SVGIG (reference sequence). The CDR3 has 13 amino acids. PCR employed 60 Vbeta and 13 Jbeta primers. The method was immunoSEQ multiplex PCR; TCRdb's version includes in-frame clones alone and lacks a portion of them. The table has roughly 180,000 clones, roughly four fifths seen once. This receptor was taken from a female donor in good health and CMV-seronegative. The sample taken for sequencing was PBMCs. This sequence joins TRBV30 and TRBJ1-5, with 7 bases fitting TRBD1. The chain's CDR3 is CAWSDRAWQPQHF. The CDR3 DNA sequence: TGTGCCTGGAGCGACAGGGCATGGCAGCCCCAGCATTTT.